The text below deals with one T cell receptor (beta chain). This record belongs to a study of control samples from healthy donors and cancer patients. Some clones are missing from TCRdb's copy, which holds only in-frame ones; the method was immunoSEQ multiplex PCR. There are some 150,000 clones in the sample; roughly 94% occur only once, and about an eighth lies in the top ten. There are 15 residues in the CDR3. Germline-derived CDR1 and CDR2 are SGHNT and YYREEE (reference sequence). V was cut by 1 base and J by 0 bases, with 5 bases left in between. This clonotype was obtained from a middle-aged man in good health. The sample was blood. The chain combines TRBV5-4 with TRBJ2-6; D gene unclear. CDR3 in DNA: TGTGCCAGCAGCTTGCCGACCTCTGGGGCCAACGTCCTGACTTTC. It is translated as CASSLPTSGANVLTF.